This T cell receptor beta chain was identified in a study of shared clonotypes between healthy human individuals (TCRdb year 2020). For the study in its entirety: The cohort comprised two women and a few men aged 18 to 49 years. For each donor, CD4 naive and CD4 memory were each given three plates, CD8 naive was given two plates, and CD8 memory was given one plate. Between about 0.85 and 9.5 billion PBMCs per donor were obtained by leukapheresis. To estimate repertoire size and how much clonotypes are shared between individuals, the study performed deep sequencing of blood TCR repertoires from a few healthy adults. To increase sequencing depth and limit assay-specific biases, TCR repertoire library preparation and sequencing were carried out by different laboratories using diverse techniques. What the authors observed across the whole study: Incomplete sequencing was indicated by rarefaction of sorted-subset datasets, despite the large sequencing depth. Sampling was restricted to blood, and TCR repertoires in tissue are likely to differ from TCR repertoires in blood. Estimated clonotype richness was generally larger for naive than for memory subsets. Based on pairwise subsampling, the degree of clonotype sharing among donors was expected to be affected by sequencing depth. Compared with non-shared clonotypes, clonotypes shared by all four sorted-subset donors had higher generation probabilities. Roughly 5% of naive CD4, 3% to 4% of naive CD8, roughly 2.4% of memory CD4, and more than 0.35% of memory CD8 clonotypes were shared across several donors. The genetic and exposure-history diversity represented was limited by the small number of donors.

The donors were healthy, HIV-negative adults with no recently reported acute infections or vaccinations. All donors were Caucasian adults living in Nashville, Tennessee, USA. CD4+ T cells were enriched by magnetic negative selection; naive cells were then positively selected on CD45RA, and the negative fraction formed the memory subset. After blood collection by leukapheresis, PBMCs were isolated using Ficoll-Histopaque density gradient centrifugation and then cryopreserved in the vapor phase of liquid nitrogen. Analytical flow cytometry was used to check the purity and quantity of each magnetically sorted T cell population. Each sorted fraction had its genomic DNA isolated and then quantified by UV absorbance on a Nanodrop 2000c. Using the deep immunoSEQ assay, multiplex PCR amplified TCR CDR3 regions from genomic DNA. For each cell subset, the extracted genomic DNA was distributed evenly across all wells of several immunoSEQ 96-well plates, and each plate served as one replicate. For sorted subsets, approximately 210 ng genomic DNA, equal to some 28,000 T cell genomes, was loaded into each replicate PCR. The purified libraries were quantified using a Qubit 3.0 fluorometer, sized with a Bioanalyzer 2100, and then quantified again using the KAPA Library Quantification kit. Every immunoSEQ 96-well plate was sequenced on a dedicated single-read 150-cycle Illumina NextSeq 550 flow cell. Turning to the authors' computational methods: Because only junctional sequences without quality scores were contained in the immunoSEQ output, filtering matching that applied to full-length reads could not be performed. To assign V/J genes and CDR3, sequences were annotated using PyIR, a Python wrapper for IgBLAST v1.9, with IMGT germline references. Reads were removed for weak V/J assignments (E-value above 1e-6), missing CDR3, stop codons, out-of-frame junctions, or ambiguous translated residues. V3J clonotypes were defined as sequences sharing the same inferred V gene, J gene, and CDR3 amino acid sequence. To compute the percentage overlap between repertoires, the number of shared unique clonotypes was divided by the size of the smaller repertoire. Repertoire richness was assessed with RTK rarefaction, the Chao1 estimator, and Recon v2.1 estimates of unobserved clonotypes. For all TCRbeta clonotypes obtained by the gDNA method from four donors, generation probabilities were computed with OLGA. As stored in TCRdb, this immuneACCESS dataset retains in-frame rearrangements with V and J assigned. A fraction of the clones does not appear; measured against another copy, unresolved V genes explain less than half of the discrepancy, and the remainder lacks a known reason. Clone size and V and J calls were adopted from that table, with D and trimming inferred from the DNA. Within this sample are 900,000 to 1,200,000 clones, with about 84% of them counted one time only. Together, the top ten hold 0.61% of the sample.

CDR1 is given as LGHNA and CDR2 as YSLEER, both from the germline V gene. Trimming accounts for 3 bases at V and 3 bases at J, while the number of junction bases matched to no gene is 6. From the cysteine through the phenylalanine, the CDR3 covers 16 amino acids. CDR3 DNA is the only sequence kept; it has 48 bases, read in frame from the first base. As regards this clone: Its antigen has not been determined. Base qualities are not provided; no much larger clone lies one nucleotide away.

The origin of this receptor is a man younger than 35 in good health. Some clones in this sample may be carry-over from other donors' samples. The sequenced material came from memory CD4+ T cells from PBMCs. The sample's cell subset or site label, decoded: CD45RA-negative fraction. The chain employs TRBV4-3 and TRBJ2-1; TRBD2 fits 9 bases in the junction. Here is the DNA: TGCGCCAGCAGCCAGGCCGGGACTAGCTTCTACAATGAGCAGTTCTTC. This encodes CASSQAGTSFYNEQFF.